The 10 T cell receptor beta chains given below trace back to one sample, sequenced in a study of PD-L1 blockade in urothelial cancer. Time point noted: pretreatment peripheral blood. Profiled with immunoSEQ multiplex PCR; TCRdb holds only in-frame clones, not every one. Of 130,000 or so clones in the sample, 65% to 85% were seen once. Sample: PBMCs, taken around atezolizumab (anti-PD-L1) treatment. All receptors derive from a man aged 45-60 years with urothelial cancer.

This rearrangement joins TRBV25-1 to TRBJ2-3, with a tentative D call TRBD2 (6 bases). The CDR3 loop spans 12 amino acids. The germline V gene has CDR1 MGHDK and CDR2 SYGVNS. V lost 4 bases and J lost 7, with 9 bases in between. This CDR3 is CASSVAGYTQYF. The CDR3 nucleotides read TGTGCCAGCAGTGTCGCGGGGTATACGCAGTATTTT.

The chain joins TRBV29-1 to TRBJ2-1; 8 bases fit TRBD2. Germline V CDR1 and CDR2: SQVTM, ANQGSEA. Trimming cost V 2 bases and J 2 bases; bases outside gene matches: 8. This CDR3 is 16 amino acids long. The CDR3: CSVEWVERETYNEQFF. The CDR3 DNA reads as TGCAGCGTTGAATGGGTTGAGCGGGAGACCTACAATGAGCAGTTCTTC.

The genes are TRBV5-6 and TRBJ1-2, with D tentatively TRBD1 (6 bases). The CDR3 contains 15 residues. Germline lookup yields CDR1 SGHDT and CDR2 YYEEEE. Trimming pared 4 bases from V and 4 bases from J, leaving 17 bases between. CDR3 amino acids: CASSRQDRSGYGYTF. The DNA of the CDR3 is TGTGCCAGCAGCCGACAGGACAGATCGGGCTATGGCTACACCTTC.

The V and J genes are TRBV19 and TRBJ1-5; D may be TRBD1 (5 bases). With 5 bases removed from V and 7 bases from J, the gap between germline ends came to 18 bases. The V gene's germline CDR1 is LNHDA and CDR2 SQIVND (reference sequence). The CDR3 is 15 residues long. The CDR3 reads CASSAGGVVGQPQHF. The CDR3 coding sequence is TGTGCCAGTAGTGCCGGGGGGGTTGTAGGCCAGCCCCAGCATTTT.

J is TRBJ1-4 and V is TRBV2; no clear D. CDR3 length equals 16 residues. The V and J ends lost 3 bases and 7 bases respectively, with 18 bases between them. Germline lookup yields CDR1 SNHLY and CDR2 FYNNEI. In DNA form, the CDR3 reads TGTGCCAGCAGTGATTATGCGGGCCCTGCTAGTGAAAAACTGTTTTTT. Translating it yields CASSDYAGPASEKLFF.

The V call is TRBV5-4, the J call TRBJ2-3, with 9 bases that match TRBD1. This CDR3 has 14 amino acids. After removal of 5 bases from V and 2 bases from J, the junction contained 3 bases not matched to a gene. The germline V gene has CDR1 SGHNT and CDR2 YYREEE (reference sequence). CDR3 in DNA: TGTGCCAGCAGGCGGACAGGGGACACAGATACGCAGTATTTT. Protein product: CASRRTGDTDTQYF.

The chain combines TRBV6-6 with TRBJ1-6, with 8 nucleotides matching TRBD1. The CDR3 length is 14 residues. Trimming cost V 5 bases and J 9 bases; bases outside gene matches: 6. Germline CDR1 MNHNY, CDR2 SVGAGI (reference sequence). The CDR3 nucleotides read TGTGCCAGCAGTGGCGGACAGGGAGGTTCACCCCTCCACTTT. Its protein product is CASSGGQGGSPLHF.

This rearrangement joins TRBV28 to TRBJ1-5; D might be TRBD1 (5 bases). Germline V gene lookup returns CDR1 MDHEN and CDR2 SYDVKM. Deletions cut 6 bases from V and 1 base from J, with 16 bases between. The CDR3 runs to 16 residues. The CDR3 bases are TGTGCCAGCAGCAAAGGGGCGGTTTGGAGCAATCAGCCCCAGCATTTT. Encoded protein: CASSKGAVWSNQPQHF.

The rearrangement uses TRBV6-1 and TRBJ2-3, with 8 nucleotides matching TRBD2. Trimming at V came to 8 bases and at J to 2 bases, leaving 6 bases not matched to a gene. The CDR3 consists of 14 residues. CDR1 MNHNS and CDR2 SASEGT come from the germline V gene. CDR3 bases: TGTGCCAGCGGGCGGGAGGAGTACACAGATACGCAGTATTTT. This sequence encodes CASGREEYTDTQYF.

The rearrangement links TRBV7-2 to TRBJ1-2; 7 bases match TRBD1. The germline V gene has CDR1 SGHTA and CDR2 FQGNSA. This CDR3 is 15 amino acids long. The V and J ends lost 5 bases and 4 bases, in that order; junction bases with no gene match: 10. In nucleotides, the CDR3 is TGTGCCAGCAGCCCGCGAGGGGGCGATGGCTATGGCTACACCTTC. Encoded protein: CASSPRGGDGYGYTF.